One and the same sample provided the 17 T cell receptor beta chains below, sequenced in a study of blood T cell repertoires in COVID-19. Generated by immunoSEQ multiplex PCR, the TCRdb table keeps only in-frame clones and is missing some. The data contain under 200,000 clones, around 80% of them singletons. Sequenced material: PBMCs or T cells enriched from blood (not recorded which). Receptor source: a man in his forties or fifties who had recovered from COVID-19.

The chain joins TRBV2 to TRBJ2-3; 11 bases map to TRBD2. The CDR3 sequence is 15 residues long. Per the germline V gene, CDR1 is SNHLY and CDR2 is FYNNEI. The J segment lost 2 bases and the V segment lost 5 bases, leaving 3 bases of the junction unmatched. The CDR3 spells CASSRLAGTTDTQYF. As DNA, the CDR3 is TGTGCCAGCAGTAGACTAGCGGGAACCACAGATACGCAGTATTTT.

The rearrangement joins TRBV19 to TRBJ2-1; TRBD1 matches at 10 bases. The CDR3 sequence is 14 residues long. Germline CDR1 reads LNHDA; CDR2 reads SQIVND (reference sequence). V was pared by 4 bases and J by 8 bases, with 5 bases of the junction left unmatched. In DNA, the CDR3 is TGTGCCAGTAGTAGGGGACAGGGGTACCATGAGCAGTTCTTC. Residues: CASSRGQGYHEQFF.

The rearrangement joins TRBV2 to TRBJ2-3; the D is unclear. The CDR3 runs to 13 residues. Germline V gene lookup returns CDR1 SNHLY and CDR2 FYNNEI. V was clipped by 4 bases and J by 3 bases, with 8 bases between them. CDR3 residues: CASSGLRTDTQYF. For the CDR3, the DNA is TGTGCCAGCAGTGGTCTCCGGACAGATACGCAGTATTTT.

The J gene is TRBJ2-5, the V gene TRBV7-7; 12 bases agree with TRBD2. Trimming took 4 bases from V and 5 from J; bases not matched to a gene: 5. CDR3 length equals 15 residues. In germline, CDR1 is SSHAT, CDR2 FNYEAQ (reference sequence). CDR3 sequence: CASSSGTSGWETQYF. DNA for the CDR3: TGTGCCAGCAGCTCGGGGACTAGCGGGTGGGAGACCCAGTACTTC.

This clone was seen a few times. Different DNA sequences within this sample yield the same CDR3. This sequence joins TRBV7-3 and TRBJ2-7; 8 bases map to TRBD1. CDR3 length equals 13 residues. CDR1 and CDR2 (germline): SGHTA, FQGTGA. J lost 3 bases, V lost 5 bases, and 3 bases had no gene match. The CDR3 protein is CASSPGQGYEQYF. CDR3 DNA: TGTGCCAGCAGCCCAGGACAGGGCTACGAGCAGTACTTC.

The chain employs TRBV18 and TRBJ2-5; no definite D call. This CDR3 has 11 residues. The V and J ends lost 2 bases and 5 bases respectively, with 3 bases between them. In germline, CDR1 is KGHSH, CDR2 LQKENI. The CDR3 DNA reads TGTGCCAGCTCACCAGCGGAGACCCAGTACTTC. This translates into CASSPAETQYF.

V and J are TRBV6-4 and TRBJ1-2, with 7 bases lining up with TRBD1. With 0 bases clipped from V and 7 bases from J, the junction kept 5 bases outside the gene matches. Germline V gives CDR1 MRHNA, CDR2 SNTAGT. The CDR3 contains 14 residues. DNA for the CDR3: TGTGCCAGCAGTGACTCGATAGGGGGCCGTGGCTACACCTTC. It is translated as CASSDSIGGRGYTF.

This clone was seen once. V and J are TRBV2 and TRBJ2-5; D is possibly TRBD1 (6 bases). Trimming cost V 7 bases and J 2 bases, with 11 bases left between them. Looked up from germline, CDR1 is SNHLY and CDR2 is FYNNEI. The CDR3 runs to 13 residues. CDR3 region: CASTGEIQETQYF. CDR3 DNA: TGTGCCAGCACAGGGGAGATACAAGAGACCCAGTACTTC. Full variable domain (rest looked up from reference TRBV2 and TRBJ2-5): EPEVTQTPSHQVTQMGQEVILRCVPISNHLYFYWYRQILGQKVEFLVSFYNNEISEKSEIFDDQFSVERPDGSNFTLKIRSTKLEDSAMYFCASTGEIQETQYFGPGTRLLVL.

The chain combines TRBV5-1 with TRBJ2-5, with TRBD2 as a possible D gene (6 bases). Trimming removed 5 bases from V and 5 bases from J, with 13 bases in between. This CDR3 spans 13 amino acids. Germline-derived CDR1 and CDR2 are SGHRS and YFSETQ. CDR3 sequence: CASRWEAFETQYF. CDR3 nucleotide sequence: TGCGCCAGCAGATGGGAGGCGTTCGAGACCCAGTACTTC.

The V call is TRBV24-1, the J call TRBJ2-5, with 11 bases that match TRBD2. This CDR3 region has 17 residues. V lost 3 bases, J lost 4 bases, and 9 bases stayed unmatched. Germline assignment: CDR1 KGHDR and CDR2 SFDVKD. CDR3 loop: CATSDPGLAGGAETQYF. In nucleotides, the CDR3 is TGTGCCACCAGTGATCCGGGGCTAGCGGGAGGCGCAGAGACCCAGTACTTC.

The V and J genes are TRBV19 and TRBJ1-5; D unclear. The CDR3 is 14 amino acids. Trimming took off 5 bases at V and 5 bases at J, with 13 bases between the two ends. From germline, CDR1 is LNHDA and CDR2 SQIVND (reference sequence). CDR3 DNA sequence: TGTGCCAGTAGTCCCCGGGTAGTTCATCAGCCCCAGCATTTT. Its protein is CASSPRVVHQPQHF.

The V call is TRBV27, the J call TRBJ2-2; perhaps TRBD2 as D (6 bases). The CDR3 is made up of 17 amino acids. Trimming pared 5 bases from V and 1 base from J, leaving 17 bases between. Germline CDR1 MNHEY, CDR2 SMNVEV (reference sequence). In nucleotides, the CDR3 is TGTGCCAGCAGTGCTCCGGGACTTAACATGAACACCGGGGAGCTGTTTTTT. Protein: CASSAPGLNMNTGELFF.

The chain carries TRBV6-5 and TRBJ1-6; D call uncertain. Germline V CDR1 and CDR2: MNHEY, SVGAGI. Trimming left V 3 bases short and J 6 bases short, with 12 bases between. The CDR3 is made up of 15 amino acids. The CDR3 coding sequence is TGTGCCAGCAGTTATAAGGCGGATTCTAATTCACCCCTCCACTTT. Protein: CASSYKADSNSPLHF.

The chain employs TRBV7-9 and TRBJ2-7; the D gene is possibly TRBD2 (6 bases). The ends were cut back, 5 bases at V and 2 bases at J, with 13 bases in the middle. CDR3 length equals 14 residues. Germline lookup yields CDR1 SEHNR and CDR2 FQNEAQ (reference sequence). In DNA, the CDR3 is TGTGCCAGCAGCCTAGGGACTTATCCCTACGAGCAGTACTTC. It encodes CASSLGTYPYEQYF.

This chain joins TRBV2 and TRBJ2-3, with TRBD2 identical over 9 bases. Germline loops: CDR1 SNHLY, CDR2 FYNNEI. V gave up 8 bases and J gave up 4 bases; unmatched junction bases: 10. The CDR3 has 15 amino acids. CDR3 nucleotides: TGTGCCAGCCGACGTAGCGGGAGTGTCGCAGATACGCAGTATTTT. Translated: CASRRSGSVADTQYF.

The V gene is TRBV19, the J gene TRBJ2-2; 7 nucleotides align to TRBD1. The V gene's germline CDR1 is LNHDA and CDR2 SQIVND (reference sequence). The J segment lost 1 base and the V segment lost 3 bases, leaving 5 bases of the junction unmatched. The CDR3 runs 16 residues. CDR3 amino acids: CASSIDRTGNTGELFF. As DNA, the CDR3 is TGTGCCAGTAGTATTGATAGGACAGGGAACACCGGGGAGCTGTTTTTT.

The chain combines TRBV28 with TRBJ2-1, with 7 bases that match TRBD1. Germline lookup yields CDR1 MDHEN and CDR2 SYDVKM. Trimming cost V 6 bases and J 7 bases; bases outside gene matches: 6. CDR3 length equals 13 residues. The CDR3 loop is CASRHDRENEQFF. CDR3 coding DNA: TGTGCCAGCAGACACGACAGGGAAAATGAGCAGTTCTTC. Full variable domain (outside the CDR3, taken from reference TRBV28 and TRBJ2-1): DVKVTQSSRYLVKRTGEKVFLECVQDMDHENMFWYRQDPGLGLRLIYFSYDVKMKEKGDIPEGYSVSREKKERFSLILESASTNQTSMYLCASRHDRENEQFFGPGTRLTVL.